One sample yielded the 20 T cell receptor beta chains listed below, sequenced in a study of blood T cell repertoires in COVID-19. The repertoire was sequenced with immunoSEQ multiplex PCR; TCRdb's copy has only in-frame clones and lacks some. The repertoire holds some 180,000 clones, with about 80% as singletons. The sequenced sample consisted of peripheral blood. These receptors came from a woman in her forties or fifties with active or convalescent COVID-19.

The chain uses TRBV3-1 (or the pseudogene TRBV3-2) and TRBJ2-1; 12 bases map to TRBD2. This CDR3 region has 16 residues. CDR1 and CDR2 (germline): LGHDT, YNNKEL (reference sequence). V lost 5 bases and J lost 3; bases outside the gene matches: 5. CDR3 region: CASSTLAGGVYNEQFF. In DNA, the CDR3 is TGTGCCAGCAGCACCCTAGCGGGGGGGGTCTACAATGAGCAGTTCTTC.

The rearrangement links TRBV28 to TRBJ1-2; D unresolved. This CDR3 is 17 amino acids long. V dropped 8 bases and J dropped 4 bases, with 26 bases sitting between them. CDR1 is MDHEN, CDR2 SYDVKM, per germline. The CDR3 is CASGLTGPSLGSYGYTF. The CDR3 DNA sequence: TGTGCCAGCGGACTGACCGGCCCCTCCCTCGGCAGCTATGGCTACACCTTC.

The gene calls are TRBV4-3 and TRBJ2-3; 10 nucleotides agree with TRBD2. After removal of 3 bases from V and 1 base from J, the junction contained 4 bases not matched to a gene. CDR1 is LGHNA, CDR2 YSLEER, per germline. CDR3 size: 16 residues. CDR3 amino acids: CASSQASGGGTDTQYF. As DNA, the CDR3 is TGCGCCAGCAGCCAGGCTAGCGGGGGCGGCACAGATACGCAGTATTTT.

This rearrangement joins TRBV7-8 to TRBJ2-1; D not resolved. The CDR3 totals 14 residues. CDR1 and CDR2 (germline): SGHVS, FQNEAQ. Trimming removed 1 base from V and 4 bases from J, with 8 bases in between. In DNA, the CDR3 is TGTGCCAGCAGCTTAGAAACAGTTTACAATGAGCAGTTCTTC. This sequence encodes CASSLETVYNEQFF. The complete variable domain, with remaining parts taken from reference TRBV7-8 and TRBJ2-1, reads GAGVSQSPRYKVAKRGQDVALRCDPISGHVSLFWYQQALGQGPEFLTYFQNEAQLDKSGLPSDRFFAERPEGSVSTLKIQRTQQEDSAVYLCASSLETVYNEQFFGPGTRLTVL.

The chain carries TRBV7-2 and TRBJ2-7; D perhaps matches TRBD1 (6 bases). CDR3 length equals 15 residues. V was shortened by 1 base and J by 5 bases, with 15 bases between the two germline ends. Germline V gene lookup returns CDR1 SGHTA and CDR2 FQGNSA. The CDR3 protein is CASSLVVQGPHEQYF. The CDR3, as DNA: TGTGCCAGCAGCTTAGTAGTACAGGGTCCCCACGAGCAGTACTTC.

This clone has only one observation. This sequence joins TRBV7-7 and TRBJ2-2, with TRBD2 matching 8 bases. The CDR3 consists of 14 residues. Trimming took 3 bases from V and 5 from J; bases not matched to a gene: 2. The germline V gene has CDR1 SSHAT and CDR2 FNYEAQ (reference sequence). The CDR3 spells CASSLSGGTGELFF. In DNA form, the CDR3 reads TGTGCCAGCAGCTTGTCGGGAGGGACCGGGGAGCTGTTTTTT. The entire variable domain, with the rest obtained from reference TRBV7-7 and TRBJ2-2, is as follows: GAGVSQSPRYKVTKRGQDVTLRCDPISSHATLYWYQQALGQGPEFLTYFNYEAQPDKSGLPSDRFSAERPEGSISTLTIQRTEQRDSAMYRCASSLSGGTGELFFGEGSRLTVL.

This clone was seen just once. V is TRBV29-1 and J is TRBJ2-4, with 11 nucleotides matching TRBD2. Germline assignment: CDR1 SQVTM and CDR2 ANQGSEA. V lost 6 bases and J lost 0; bases outside the gene matches: 1. There are 14 residues in the CDR3. CDR3 sequence reads: CSVGTSGAKNIQYF. The CDR3 DNA is TGCAGCGTCGGGACTAGCGGAGCCAAAAACATTCAGTACTTC. Looking up the rest from reference TRBV29-1 and TRBJ2-4 gives the full variable domain: SAVISQKPSRDICQRGTSLTIQCQVDSQVTMMFWYRQQPGQSLTLIATANQGSEATYESGFVIDKFPISRPNLTFSTLTVSNMSPEDSSIYLCSVGTSGAKNIQYFGAGTRLSVL.

This chain connects TRBV21-1 to TRBJ2-7; TRBD2 is the table's D call and was not checked against the DNA. TRBV21-1 counts as a pseudogene. This CDR3 has 15 amino acids. Here the CDR3 DNA reads TGTGCCAGCAGCCAGGGGGGACTAGTCGTGTACGAGCAGTACTTC. It translates to CASSQGGLVVYEQYF.

V and J are TRBV4-2 and TRBJ1-4, with TRBD1 matching 11 bases. V was pared by 4 bases and J by 7 bases, with 14 bases of the junction left unmatched. The CDR3 length is 18 residues. CDR1 and CDR2 from the germline V gene are LGHNA and YNFKEQ. CDR3 protein: CASSRTGTGGYQTEKLFF. The CDR3 coding sequence is TGTGCCAGCAGCCGAACCGGGACAGGGGGTTATCAGACTGAAAAACTGTTTTTT.

The V gene is TRBV28, the J gene TRBJ1-4; no firm D call. This CDR3 comprises 12 residues. V was clipped by 2 bases and J by 10 bases, with 8 bases between them. Germline CDR1 and CDR2: MDHEN and SYDVKM. CDR3 region: CASSLNRAKLFF. CDR3 DNA sequence: TGTGCCAGCAGTTTAAACCGAGCAAAACTGTTTTTT.

This clone has at least ten counts. This rearrangement joins TRBV28 to TRBJ2-7; D might be TRBD1 (6 bases). V gave up 4 bases and J gave up 4 bases, with 14 bases separating them. The germline V gene encodes CDR1 MDHEN and CDR2 SYDVKM. This CDR3 has 14 amino acids. The CDR3, as DNA: TGTGCCAGCAGTTCGCGCAGGGGCTGGTACGAGCAGTACTTC. Amino acids: CASSSRRGWYEQYF.

V usage is TRBV19 and J usage is TRBJ1-2; 9 bases align to TRBD1. Germline CDR1 is LNHDA and CDR2 is SQIVND (reference sequence). The CDR3 loop spans 13 amino acids. After removal of 5 bases from V and 8 bases from J, the junction contained 6 bases not matched to a gene. The DNA of the CDR3 is TGTGCCAGTAGTTACAGGGGGCAAGGGGGCTACACCTTC. It translates to CASSYRGQGGYTF.

In its sample, this clone was seen once. The V gene is TRBV5-1, the J gene TRBJ2-1, with 14 bases matching TRBD2. V was pared by 2 bases and J by 8 bases, with 6 bases of the junction left unmatched. The CDR3 totals 16 residues. CDR1 is SGHRS, CDR2 YFSETQ, per germline. CDR3 nucleotides: TGCGCCAGCAGCTTAAAAGGGACTAGCGGGAGTGATGAGCAGTTCTTC. As protein: CASSLKGTSGSDEQFF.

This clone has more than one count but fewer than ten. CDR3 sequence (DNA): TGTGCCAGCAGCCGCGGGACAGAGTCCTACGAGCAGTACTTC. Protein: CASSRGTESYEQYF. The chain has TRBV11-3 and TRBJ2-7, with D tentatively TRBD1 (7 bases). The ends were cut back, 5 bases at V and 1 base at J, with 12 bases in the middle. This CDR3 spans 14 amino acids. Germline loops: CDR1 SGHNT, CDR2 YENEEA.

This clone was counted a few times. The rearrangement uses TRBV10-1 and TRBJ1-6, with D possibly matching TRBD1 (6 bases). This CDR3 spans 15 amino acids. The V gene lost 6 bases and the J gene lost 6 bases, with 15 bases spanning the gap. The V gene's germline CDR1 is WNHNN and CDR2 SYGVQD (reference sequence). CDR3 DNA: TGCGCCAGCAGGTGGACAGTCCTCAGTAATTCACCCCTCCACTTT. Its translation is CASRWTVLSNSPLHF.

Here the CDR3 DNA reads TGCAGCGTTGAAGATCTGCAGCAGTCAAGAACAACTATGGCTACAACCTTC. It is translated as CSVEDLQQSRTTMATTF. The genes are TRBV29-1 and TRBJ1-2; D unclear. The CDR3 consists of 17 residues. The germline V and J ends were trimmed by 0 bases and 14 bases, with 31 bases remaining between them. Germline V gene sequence: CDR1 SQVTM, CDR2 ANQGSEA.

V usage is TRBV27 and J usage is TRBJ1-5; possibly TRBD1 for D (5 bases). Trimming shortened V by 3 bases and J by 5 bases, and 8 bases separated the two germline ends. Germline V CDR1 and CDR2: MNHEY, SMNVEV (reference sequence). The CDR3 covers 13 residues. The CDR3: CASSFDSYQPQHF. The CDR3 nucleotides read TGTGCCAGCAGTTTCGACAGTTATCAGCCCCAGCATTTT.

This chain links TRBV7-2 with TRBJ1-6, with no clear D. Trimming took 5 bases from V and 2 from J, leaving 13 bases between them. Germline V gene data show CDR1 as SGHTA and CDR2 as FQGNSA. The CDR3 contains 16 residues. The CDR3: CASSPNGGTYNSPLHF. The CDR3 DNA reads as TGTGCCAGCAGCCCCAACGGCGGGACCTATAATTCACCCCTCCACTTT.

The chain recombines TRBV3-1 (or the pseudogene TRBV3-2) with TRBJ2-1, with TRBD1 matching over 7 bases. V gave up 4 bases and J gave up 7 bases; unmatched junction bases: 1. The CDR3 runs 12 residues. Germline CDR1 is LGHDT and CDR2 is YNNKEL (reference sequence). Here the CDR3 DNA reads TGTGCCAGCAGCCGACAGGGAAATGAGCAGTTCTTC. Amino acid sequence: CASSRQGNEQFF.

This chain uses TRBV6-2 or TRBV6-3 with TRBJ1-2; D unresolved. Trimming took off 2 bases at V and 8 bases at J, with 9 bases between the two ends. The CDR3 is 12 amino acids. Looked up from germline, CDR1 is MNHEY and CDR2 is SVGEGT. The CDR3 spells CASSYDGRGYTF. In DNA form, the CDR3 reads TGTGCCAGCAGTTACGACGGGAGAGGCTACACCTTC.